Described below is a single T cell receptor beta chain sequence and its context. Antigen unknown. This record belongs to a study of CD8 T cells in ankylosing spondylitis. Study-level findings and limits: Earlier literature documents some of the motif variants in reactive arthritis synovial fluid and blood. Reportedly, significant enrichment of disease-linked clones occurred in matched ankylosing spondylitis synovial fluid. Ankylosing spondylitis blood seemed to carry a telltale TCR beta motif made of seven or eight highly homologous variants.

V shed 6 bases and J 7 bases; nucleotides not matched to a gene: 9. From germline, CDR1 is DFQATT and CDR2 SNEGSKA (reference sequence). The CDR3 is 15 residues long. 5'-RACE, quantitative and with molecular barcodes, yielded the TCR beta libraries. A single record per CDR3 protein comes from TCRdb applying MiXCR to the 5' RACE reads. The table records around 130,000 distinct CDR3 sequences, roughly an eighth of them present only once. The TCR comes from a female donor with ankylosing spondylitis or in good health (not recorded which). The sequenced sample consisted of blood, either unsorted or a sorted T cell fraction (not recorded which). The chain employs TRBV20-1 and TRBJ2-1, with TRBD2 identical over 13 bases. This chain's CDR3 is CSAVPGTSGANEQFF. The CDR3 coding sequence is TGCAGTGCAGTACCCGGGACTAGCGGGGCAAATGAGCAGTTCTTC.